Sequencing of this T cell receptor (beta chain) was carried out in a study of blood T cell repertoires in COVID-19. Background on the study: Both acute and convalescent COVID-19 samples were obtained from the United States, Italy and Spain. From T cells, B-cell-depleted T cells, or PBMCs came the material, which was cDNA or gDNA.

Per the germline V gene, CDR1 is SNHLY and CDR2 is FYNNEI. The CDR3 loop spans 14 amino acids. V lost 6 bases, J lost 1 base, and 10 bases lay in between. Profiling relied on immunoSEQ multiplex PCR, and the TCRdb table lists in-frame clones only, not all of them. The sample lists around 150,000 clones, 70% to 90% seen once, with less than 5.5% in the top ten. This clonotype was sampled from a human donor in a cohort sampled during active COVID-19. This chain uses TRBV2 with TRBJ2-1; D is possibly TRBD2 (6 bases). Material: peripheral blood. The chain's CDR3 is CASRGAGSYNEQFF. The CDR3 DNA reads as TGTGCCAGCAGGGGAGCGGGTTCCTACAATGAGCAGTTCTTC.